These 23 T cell receptor beta chains came from one sample sequenced in a study of T-cell memory formation after mild COVID-19. TCRdb re-called the 5' RACE reads through MiXCR, storing one row per CDR3 protein. The repertoire holds some 300,000 distinct CDR3 sequences, with 20% to 25% as singletons. Sequencing used PBMCs or a T cell subset sorted from them (not recorded which). The source of these receptors is a man aged 18 to 35 who had mild COVID-19 (a few samples of this study predate the infection). Cell type and time point are not known.

The V gene is TRBV6-5, the J gene TRBJ2-5; TRBD2 matches at 10 bases. The germline CDR1 and CDR2 sequences are MNHEY and SVGAGI. The CDR3 is made up of 15 amino acids. Trimming at V came to 6 bases and at J to 3 bases, leaving 7 bases not matched to a gene. CDR3 amino acids: CASSYTSGVKETQYF. CDR3 bases: TGTGCCAGCAGCTATACTAGCGGGGTGAAAGAGACCCAGTACTTC.

The sample holds a few counts of this clonotype. This chain uses TRBV4-2 with TRBJ2-5, with D unresolved. The CDR3 loop spans 12 amino acids. Germline CDR1 is LGHNA and CDR2 is YNFKEQ. Between the trimmed V and J ends, which lost 0 bases and 6 bases, there was a span of 5 bases. The CDR3 reads CASSQEGQTQYF. For the CDR3, the DNA is TGTGCCAGCAGCCAAGAAGGCCAGACCCAGTACTTC.

The rearrangement links TRBV7-9 to TRBJ2-4, with D uncertain. The CDR3 runs to 16 residues. Trimming pared 1 base from V and 0 bases from J, leaving 10 bases between. CDR1 is SEHNR and CDR2 is FQNEAQ in the germline V gene (reference sequence). The CDR3 sequence is CASSLVGILAKNIQYF. CDR3 nucleotide sequence: TGTGCCAGCAGCTTAGTGGGGATATTAGCCAAAAACATTCAGTACTTC.

This clonotype was seen a few times. The rearrangement uses TRBV12-3 or TRBV12-4 and TRBJ2-3, with 7 bases lining up with TRBD1. V shed 3 bases and J 4 bases; nucleotides not matched to a gene: 4. The CDR3 is 14 residues long. Here the CDR3 reads CASSFDRAADTQYF. The CDR3 coding sequence is TGTGCCAGCAGTTTCGACAGGGCCGCAGATACGCAGTATTTT.

In this sample, this clonotype turned up a few times. The chain joins TRBV15 to TRBJ1-3; D remains ambiguous. The V and J ends lost 5 bases and 0 bases respectively, with 2 bases between them. The CDR3 is 12 residues long. In germline, CDR1 is LNHNV, CDR2 YYDKDF (reference sequence). As DNA, the CDR3 is TGTGCCACCAGCTTCTCTGGAAACACCATATATTTT. Protein product: CATSFSGNTIYF. Supplemented by reference TRBV15 and TRBJ1-3, the full variable domain reads DAMVIQNPRYQVTQFGKPVTLSCSQTLNHNVMYWYQQKSSQAPKLLFHYYDKDFNNEADTPDNFQSRRPNTSFCFLDIRSPGLGDTAMYLCATSFSGNTIYFGEGSWLTVV.

This clonotype was seen more than once but under ten times. This chain uses TRBV7-9 with TRBJ2-7; D ambiguous. The V gene's germline CDR1 is SEHNR and CDR2 FQNEAQ (reference sequence). The CDR3 length is 14 residues. V was pared by 3 bases and J by 2 bases, with 11 bases between. Here the CDR3 DNA reads TGTGCCAGCAGCTTCCAGATGATCACCTACGAGCAGTACTTC. This translates into CASSFQMITYEQYF.

CDR3 sequence (DNA): TGTGCCAGCAGCCAGGGGTACTATGGCTACACCTTC. It yields the protein CASSQGYYGYTF. This chain links TRBV6-1 with TRBJ1-2; TRBD1 is a possible D gene (6 bases). Per germline, CDR1 MNHNS and CDR2 SASEGT. CDR3 length equals 12 residues. Trimming shortened V by 6 bases and J by 3 bases, and 8 bases separated the two germline ends.

The genes are TRBV3-1 and TRBJ2-1; D is uncertain. V was trimmed by 1 base and J by 10 bases, leaving 8 bases between them. This CDR3 has 12 amino acids. The germline V gene encodes CDR1 LGHDT and CDR2 YNNKEL (reference sequence). In DNA, the CDR3 is TGTGCCAGCAGCCAAGGGAACCTAGAGCAGTTCTTC. This sequence encodes CASSQGNLEQFF.

The chain couples TRBV5-1 to TRBJ1-2; D is possibly TRBD1 (5 bases). Germline V lookup: CDR1 SGHRS, CDR2 YFSETQ. V was shortened by 4 bases and J by 8 bases, with 12 bases between the two germline ends. The CDR3 sequence is 12 residues long. As DNA, the CDR3 is TGCGCCAGCAGCCAACAGGCGGACGGCTACACCTTC. Translation gives CASSQQADGYTF.

V and J are TRBV4-1 and TRBJ2-2, with a possible D match to TRBD1 (6 bases). The CDR3 sequence is 15 residues long. V dropped 0 bases and J dropped 6 bases, with 11 bases sitting between them. Germline V gene data show CDR1 as MGHRA and CDR2 as YSYEKL. The CDR3 region has the DNA TGCGCCAGCAGCCAAGAGGTCCAGGGGCCCGGGGAGCTGTTTTTT. Amino acids: CASSQEVQGPGELFF.

This clonotype turned up a few times. The chain combines TRBV5-1 with TRBJ1-1; tentative D call: TRBD1 (5 bases). CDR1 and CDR2 (germline): SGHRS, YFSETQ. V lost 2 bases, J lost 3 bases, and 17 bases lay in between. The CDR3 consists of 16 residues. The CDR3: CASSFLQGRKDTEAFF. The CDR3 coding sequence is TGCGCCAGCAGCTTCCTCCAGGGCCGAAAGGACACTGAAGCTTTCTTT. The variable domain in full, completed from reference TRBV5-1 and TRBJ1-1, reads KAGVTQTPRYLIKTRGQQVTLSCSPISGHRSVSWYQQTPGQGLQFLFEYFSETQRNKGNFPGRFSGRQFSNSRSEMNVSTLELGDSALYLCASSFLQGRKDTEAFFGQGTRLTVV.

This chain links TRBV5-1 with TRBJ2-5, with TRBD2 matching over 7 bases. V shed 1 base and J 2 bases; nucleotides not matched to a gene: 5. This CDR3 region has 15 residues. Per germline, CDR1 SGHRS and CDR2 YFSETQ. The CDR3 loop is CASSLPSGNQETQYF. As DNA, the CDR3 is TGCGCCAGCAGCTTGCCCAGCGGGAATCAAGAGACCCAGTACTTC.

V usage is TRBV4-1 and J usage is TRBJ2-7; a possible D gene is TRBD1 (5 bases). Germline V gene data show CDR1 as MGHRA and CDR2 as YSYEKL. V lost 3 bases, J lost 3 bases, and 9 bases lay in between. The CDR3 is made up of 13 amino acids. The CDR3 DNA reads as TGCGCCAGCAGCCACTCACAGGTCTACGAGCAGTACTTC. Translating gives CASSHSQVYEQYF.

CDR3 sequence reads: CASRTGEYSNQPQHF. The CDR3 coding sequence is TGCGCCAGCCGTACAGGGGAATATAGCAATCAGCCCCAGCATTTT. The chain uses TRBV4-3 and TRBJ1-5, with TRBD1 matching 7 bases. The V gene's germline CDR1 is LGHNA and CDR2 YSLEER. The CDR3 totals 15 residues. Germline trimming cut 8 bases from V and 0 bases from J; bases unmatched to any gene: 7.

This clonotype was found many times. V usage is TRBV5-1 and J usage is TRBJ2-1, with a tentative D call TRBD1 (8 bases). The CDR3 runs to 13 residues. In germline, CDR1 is SGHRS, CDR2 YFSETQ. The V end lost 2 bases, the J end lost 8 bases, and 11 bases lay between the germline ends. DNA of the CDR3: TGCGCCAGCAGCTTACAGGGGGGGGATGAGCAGTTCTTC. It specifies CASSLQGGDEQFF. The full variable domain, rest sourced from reference TRBV5-1 and TRBJ2-1, is KAGVTQTPRYLIKTRGQQVTLSCSPISGHRSVSWYQQTPGQGLQFLFEYFSETQRNKGNFPGRFSGRQFSNSRSEMNVSTLELGDSALYLCASSLQGGDEQFFGPGTRLTVL.

This rearrangement joins TRBV11-2 to TRBJ2-7, with a weak D call TRBD2 (5 bases). V was shortened by 5 bases and J by 0 bases, with 14 bases between the two germline ends. The CDR3 runs 15 residues. CDR1 SGHAT and CDR2 FQNNGV come from the germline V gene. The CDR3 spells CASSPVSGSSYEQYF. The CDR3 region has the DNA TGTGCCAGCAGCCCCGTATCGGGGAGCTCCTACGAGCAGTACTTC.

This sequence joins TRBV7-9 and TRBJ2-1, with 9 bases matching TRBD2. With V trimmed by 4 bases and J by 13 bases, 14 bases remained unmatched. There are 15 residues in the CDR3. The germline V gene has CDR1 SEHNR and CDR2 FQNEAQ (reference sequence). The CDR3, as DNA: TGTGCCAGCAGCTCAGCGGGGGGATCCGGCATCTTACAGTTCTTC. Translation gives CASSSAGGSGILQFF.

Only a few counts were recorded for this clonotype. This CDR3 is CASSEPPRPSGNTIYF. For the CDR3, the DNA is TGTGCCAGCAGTGAACCTCCACGGCCCTCTGGAAACACCATATATTTT. The V and J genes are TRBV6-1 and TRBJ1-3; D is undetermined. V lost 2 bases to trimming and J lost 0 bases, with 11 bases between them. The germline V gene encodes CDR1 MNHNS and CDR2 SASEGT. This CDR3 contains 16 residues.

The chain combines TRBV5-1 with TRBJ1-1, with D perhaps TRBD1 (6 bases). Germline V gene data show CDR1 as SGHRS and CDR2 as YFSETQ. The CDR3 has 14 amino acids. Trimming took 0 bases from V and 4 from J, leaving 10 bases between them. In nucleotides, the CDR3 is TGCGCCAGCAGCTTGGAAGGGGGGTTCACTGAAGCTTTCTTT. It encodes CASSLEGGFTEAFF.

This clonotype was picked up a small number of times. The V and J genes are TRBV12-3 or TRBV12-4 and TRBJ2-3; 10 bases are a match to TRBD2. Trimming cost V 8 bases and J 1 base; bases outside gene matches: 6. CDR3 length equals 15 residues. Here the CDR3 reads CASRQLAGGTDTQYF. The CDR3, as DNA: TGTGCCAGCCGTCAGCTAGCGGGGGGCACAGATACGCAGTATTTT.

There are a few counts of this clonotype. The chain uses TRBV20-1 and TRBJ2-1; TRBD1 aligns across 8 bases. The CDR3 extends over 15 amino acids. The germline CDR1 and CDR2 sequences are DFQATT and SNEGSKA (reference sequence). Trimming removed 6 bases from V and 7 bases from J; junction bases left unmatched: 14. The CDR3 coding sequence is TGCAGTGCACCCGAGTCAGGGGGCCAGAGAAATGAGCAGTTCTTC. It translates to CSAPESGGQRNEQFF.

This clonotype was counted at least ten times. The rearrangement links TRBV2 to TRBJ2-2; TRBD2 is a possible D gene (6 bases). From germline, CDR1 is SNHLY and CDR2 FYNNEI. With 6 bases removed from V and 5 bases from J, the gap between germline ends came to 13 bases. The length of the CDR3 is 14 residues. CDR3 loop: CASSPNGGTGELFF. DNA of the CDR3: TGTGCCAGCAGCCCTAATGGGGGGACCGGGGAGCTGTTTTTT.

The genes are TRBV4-3 and TRBJ2-4, with D maybe TRBD1 (5 bases). Germline CDR1 reads LGHNA; CDR2 reads YSLEER. The germline V and J ends were trimmed by 2 bases and 9 bases, with 11 bases remaining between them. The CDR3 is 13 residues long. This CDR3 is CASSQSSQGIQYF. The CDR3 DNA reads as TGCGCCAGCAGCCAATCCAGCCAGGGCATTCAGTACTTC.